This T cell receptor (beta chain) came from a study of CXCR3-negative and CXCR3-positive naive CD8 T cells. About the study: Every library held about 1.5 +/- 0.3 million TRB reads, and the total came to about 135 million. Findings of the study overall: Researchers reported similar TRBV-TRBJ usage in naive CXCR3-negative and CXCR3-positive cells, though memory differed.

Sorts performed in triplicate captured 250,000 to 350,000 cells each from every CD8+ T cell subset. Notes on this clonotype: Its antigen is not identified.

The method, 5' RACE with UMI labels, was used to prepare the TRB cDNA libraries. TCRdb re-called the 5' RACE reads and catalogs CDR3 proteins one per entry, DNA excluded. This table lists tens of thousands of distinct CDR3 sequences. This CDR3 has 14 residues. Looked up from germline, CDR1 is MDHEN and CDR2 is SYDVKM. The rearrangement joins TRBV28 to TRBJ2-5. The receptor was derived from a human donor in good health. Some clones in this sample may be carry-over from other donors' samples. The specimen sequenced was memory CD8+ T cells from blood. CDR3 protein: CASTQNSFEETQYF.